One and the same sample provided the 23 T cell receptor beta chains below, sequenced in a study of shared clonotypes between healthy human individuals. Some clones are missing from TCRdb's copy, which holds only in-frame ones; the method was immunoSEQ multiplex PCR. The sample lists under 2,000,000 clones; about 95% were seen once. Naive CD8 populations comprised CD45RO-negative cells positively selected for CCR7, excluding terminally differentiated effector memory CD45RA+ cells. Material: naive CD8+ T cells sorted from blood. The receptors originated from a man aged 18 to 29 in good health.

The chain joins TRBV6-5 to TRBJ1-1; the match to TRBD1 covers 9 bases. The CDR3 sequence is 13 residues long. Germline trimming cut 7 bases from V and 4 bases from J; bases unmatched to any gene: 4. From germline, CDR1 is MNHEY and CDR2 SVGAGI. The CDR3 nucleotides are TGTGCCAGCAAGACAGGGGGTCTCACTGAAGCTTTCTTT. The encoded protein is CASKTGGLTEAFF.

The chain is built from TRBV11-2 and TRBJ2-7, with 9 bases identical to TRBD1. V was clipped by 1 base and J by 3 bases; unmatched bases: 10. This CDR3 contains 17 residues. CDR1 SGHAT and CDR2 FQNNGV come from the germline V gene. CDR3 coding DNA: TGTGCCAGCAGCTTAGTGAGTGGGACAGGGAAGGGCTACGAGCAGTACTTC. Translated: CASSLVSGTGKGYEQYF.

This chain joins TRBV13 and TRBJ1-1; D gene ambiguous. V was clipped by 4 bases and J by 0 bases, with 15 bases between them. Germline-derived CDR1 and CDR2 are PRHDT and FYEKMQ (reference sequence). The CDR3 is 16 residues long. CDR3 in amino acids: CASSSVGEFMNTEAFF. DNA of the CDR3: TGTGCCAGCAGCTCCGTCGGGGAATTCATGAACACTGAAGCTTTCTTT.

This chain connects TRBV2 to TRBJ1-1; tentative D call: TRBD1 (5 bases). Germline-derived CDR1 and CDR2 are SNHLY and FYNNEI. V was clipped by 4 bases and J by 5 bases, with 14 bases between them. The CDR3 covers 14 residues. Here the CDR3 reads CASSVRGSWTEAFF. In nucleotides, the CDR3 is TGTGCCAGCAGTGTTAGGGGTTCATGGACTGAAGCTTTCTTT. The variable domain in full, completed from reference TRBV2 and TRBJ1-1, reads EPEVTQTPSHQVTQMGQEVILRCVPISNHLYFYWYRQILGQKVEFLVSFYNNEISEKSEIFDDQFSVERPDGSNFTLKIRSTKLEDSAMYFCASSVRGSWTEAFFGQGTRLTVV.

The genes are TRBV2 and TRBJ1-2; D ambiguous. The CDR3 loop spans 17 amino acids. CDR1 and CDR2 from the germline V gene are SNHLY and FYNNEI. Trimming took off 6 bases at V and 8 bases at J, with 28 bases between the two ends. CDR3 sequence (DNA): TGTGCCAGCAGCGAACGGCCTGCCGGGCTCCCACACGGGGGCTACACCTTC. This translates into CASSERPAGLPHGGYTF.

Only one count was recorded for this clone. Other DNA sequences in this specimen translate into the identical CDR3. The rearrangement links TRBV27 to TRBJ2-5; either TRBD1 or TRBD2 may supply D (5 bases each). The germline V gene has CDR1 MNHEY and CDR2 SMNVEV (reference sequence). V lost 2 bases to trimming and J lost 5 bases, with 9 bases between them. This CDR3 comprises 13 residues. This CDR3 reads CASSLSWGETQYF. CDR3 in DNA: TGTGCCAGCAGTTTAAGTTGGGGGGAGACCCAGTACTTC.

The rearrangement joins TRBV4-2 to TRBJ2-2; TRBD1 matches 7 bases. The germline V gene has CDR1 LGHNA and CDR2 YNFKEQ. This CDR3 has 13 residues. V dropped 4 bases and J dropped 5; count of bases not matched to a gene: 1. CDR3 bases: TGTGCCAGCAGCCTGACAGGGACCGGGGAGCTGTTTTTT. The encoded protein is CASSLTGTGELFF.

The rearrangement links TRBV28 to TRBJ2-2, with D possibly TRBD1 on 5 matching bases. V lost 2 bases, J lost 3 bases, and 13 bases lay in between. This CDR3 is 16 amino acids long. Per germline, CDR1 MDHEN and CDR2 SYDVKM. CDR3: CASSLRVRGDTGELFF. DNA for the CDR3: TGTGCCAGCAGTTTACGAGTTAGGGGTGACACCGGGGAGCTGTTTTTT.

Turning to this clone: Other DNA sequences of this sample code for an identical CDR3. The rearrangement links TRBV27 to TRBJ2-7; D is ambiguous. The germline V gene has CDR1 MNHEY and CDR2 SMNVEV (reference sequence). The CDR3 totals 12 residues. V shed 4 bases and J shed 3 bases, with 7 bases lying between them. The CDR3: CASSSRDYEQYF. The CDR3 bases are TGTGCCAGCAGTTCAAGGGACTACGAGCAGTACTTC.

This chain joins TRBV11-2 and TRBJ2-3; no clear D. Trimming removed 0 bases at V and 2 bases at J, with 12 bases between. CDR3 length equals 16 residues. Germline loops: CDR1 SGHAT, CDR2 FQNNGV. CDR3 coding DNA: TGTGCCAGCAGCTTAGATCTAGGGATCATCACAGATACGCAGTATTTT. Amino acid sequence: CASSLDLGIITDTQYF.

V and J are TRBV28 and TRBJ2-1; D is uncertain. The CDR3 spans 15 residues. The V and J ends lost 5 bases and 1 base respectively, with 12 bases between them. Per germline, CDR1 MDHEN and CDR2 SYDVKM. CDR3 in amino acids: CASSLTALSYNEQFF. DNA for the CDR3: TGTGCCAGCAGTCTAACAGCCCTTTCCTACAATGAGCAGTTCTTC. Full variable domain (rest looked up from reference TRBV28 and TRBJ2-1): DVKVTQSSRYLVKRTGEKVFLECVQDMDHENMFWYRQDPGLGLRLIYFSYDVKMKEKGDIPEGYSVSREKKERFSLILESASTNQTSMYLCASSLTALSYNEQFFGPGTRLTVL.

The chain carries TRBV5-6 and TRBJ2-6, with D possibly being TRBD1 (6 bases). The V gene lost 2 bases and the J gene lost 5 bases, with 8 bases spanning the gap. The CDR3 runs 14 residues. Germline V CDR1 and CDR2: SGHDT, YYEEEE. The DNA of the CDR3 is TGTGCCAGCAGCTTTGGGGGCTGGGCCAACGTCCTGACTTTC. This codes for CASSFGGWANVLTF.

The chain carries TRBV12-5 and TRBJ2-5; 14 bases are shared with TRBD2. J gave up 5 bases and V 5 bases, and 7 bases lay outside the gene matches. This CDR3 region has 16 residues. The germline gives CDR1 LGHNT, CDR2 FRNRAP. CDR3 residues: CASGPGLAGVGETQYF. For the CDR3, the DNA is TGTGCTAGTGGTCCGGGACTAGCGGGAGTCGGTGAGACCCAGTACTTC. Complete variable domain (other parts from reference TRBV12-5 and TRBJ2-5): DARVTQTPRHKVTEMGQEVTMRCQPILGHNTVFWYRQTMMQGLELLAYFRNRAPLDDSGMPKDRFSAEMPDATLATLKIQPSEPRDSAVYFCASGPGLAGVGETQYFGPGTRLLVL.

V and J are TRBV2 and TRBJ1-4; D gene ambiguous. Trimming removed 3 bases at V and 4 bases at J, with 12 bases between. There are 15 residues in the CDR3. The V gene's germline CDR1 is SNHLY and CDR2 FYNNEI. CDR3 sequence reads: CASSDPGSLNEKLFF. Here the CDR3 DNA reads TGTGCCAGCAGTGACCCCGGAAGCCTTAATGAAAAACTGTTTTTT.

Comments on this clone: This CDR3 is also generated by other DNA sequences in the sample. The chain couples TRBV6-6 to TRBJ2-7, with D possibly being TRBD2 (5 bases). V was shortened by 2 bases and J by 4 bases, with 6 bases between the two germline ends. The germline V gene encodes CDR1 MNHNY and CDR2 SVGAGI (reference sequence). CDR3 size: 12 residues. The CDR3 spells CASSYEGYEQYF. CDR3 bases: TGTGCCAGCAGTTACGAGGGTTACGAGCAGTACTTC.

This chain links TRBV27 with TRBJ2-2; unclear D gene. Per the germline V gene, CDR1 is MNHEY and CDR2 is SMNVEV (reference sequence). Trimming shortened V by 0 bases and J by 8 bases, and 13 bases separated the two germline ends. The CDR3 has 15 amino acids. CDR3 amino acids: CASSLSVESGGELFF. The CDR3 DNA sequence: TGTGCCAGCAGTTTATCGGTAGAGAGTGGGGGGGAGCTGTTTTTT.

This chain uses TRBV19 with TRBJ2-7, with 7 bases lining up with TRBD1. The CDR3 is 12 amino acids. The V gene end was trimmed by 6 bases and the J gene end by 5 bases; junction bases not matched to a gene: 4. Germline CDR1 is LNHDA and CDR2 is SQIVND (reference sequence). CDR3 nucleotide sequence: TGTGCCAGTAGCGACAGGGCGGACGAGCAGTACTTC. Its translation: CASSDRADEQYF.

The chain links TRBV10-3 to TRBJ1-1, with unresolved D. Trimming took off 0 bases at V and 0 bases at J, with 5 bases between the two ends. CDR3 length equals 14 residues. The germline V gene has CDR1 ENHRY and CDR2 SYGVKD. The CDR3 DNA sequence: TGTGCCATCAGTGAGTCGAATATGAACACTGAAGCTTTCTTT. It translates to CAISESNMNTEAFF.

The V call is TRBV19, the J call TRBJ2-3; no firm D call. From germline, CDR1 is LNHDA and CDR2 SQIVND (reference sequence). There are 15 residues in the CDR3. V dropped 7 bases and J dropped 8 bases, with 22 bases sitting between them. DNA for the CDR3: TGTGCCAGTATGTCGCAGGTTAATAGTTATCGTACGCAGTATTTT. Protein: CASMSQVNSYRTQYF.

The rearrangement uses TRBV5-8 and TRBJ2-1; D is undetermined. The CDR3 covers 13 residues. Trimming shortened V by 2 bases and J by 4 bases, and 7 bases separated the two germline ends. Per germline, CDR1 SGHTS and CDR2 YDEGEE. CDR3 nucleotides: TGTGCCAGCAGCTTCAAGGGATACAATGAGCAGTTCTTC. Translating it yields CASSFKGYNEQFF.

This chain links TRBV15 with TRBJ2-2, with 10 bases fitting TRBD1. This CDR3 region has 16 residues. CDR1 is LNHNV, CDR2 YYDKDF, per germline (reference sequence). The ends lost 5 bases at V and 4 bases at J; junction bases unmatched: 7. The CDR3 loop reads CATSSRQGAGTGELFF. The CDR3 DNA is TGTGCCACCAGCTCCCGACAGGGGGCAGGCACCGGGGAGCTGTTTTTT.

The chain has TRBV5-1 and TRBJ1-4; no definite D call. Germline assignment: CDR1 SGHRS and CDR2 YFSETQ. V lost 1 base, J lost 3 bases, and 10 bases lay in between. The CDR3 consists of 15 residues. The CDR3 coding sequence is TGCGCCAGCAGCTTGCTGGGCAGGCCTAATGAAAAACTGTTTTTT. This encodes CASSLLGRPNEKLFF.

V usage is TRBV9 and J usage is TRBJ2-3, with 9 positions matching TRBD2. Trimming at V came to 4 bases and at J to 4 bases, leaving 4 bases not matched to a gene. This CDR3 is 14 amino acids long. Germline V gives CDR1 SGDLS, CDR2 YYNGEE. The CDR3 loop is CASSISGSADTQYF. As DNA, the CDR3 is TGTGCCAGCAGCATTAGCGGGAGTGCAGATACGCAGTATTTT.